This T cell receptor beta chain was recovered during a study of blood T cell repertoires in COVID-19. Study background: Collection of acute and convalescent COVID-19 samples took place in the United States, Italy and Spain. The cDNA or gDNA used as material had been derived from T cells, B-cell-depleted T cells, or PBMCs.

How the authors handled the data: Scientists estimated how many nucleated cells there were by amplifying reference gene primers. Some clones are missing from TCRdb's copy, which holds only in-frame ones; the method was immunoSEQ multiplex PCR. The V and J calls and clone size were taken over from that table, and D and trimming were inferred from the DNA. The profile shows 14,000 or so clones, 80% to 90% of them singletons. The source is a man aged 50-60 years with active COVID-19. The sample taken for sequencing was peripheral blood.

CDR3 DNA: TGTGCCAGCAGTTTATCTAGGGGTTTTGGTGAGCAGTACTTC. It codes for CASSLSRGFGEQYF. This chain links TRBV27 with TRBJ2-7; perhaps TRBD1 as D (5 bases). The ends were cut back, 0 bases at V and 7 bases at J, with 13 bases in the middle. The CDR3 totals 14 residues. In germline, CDR1 is MNHEY, CDR2 SMNVEV (reference sequence).